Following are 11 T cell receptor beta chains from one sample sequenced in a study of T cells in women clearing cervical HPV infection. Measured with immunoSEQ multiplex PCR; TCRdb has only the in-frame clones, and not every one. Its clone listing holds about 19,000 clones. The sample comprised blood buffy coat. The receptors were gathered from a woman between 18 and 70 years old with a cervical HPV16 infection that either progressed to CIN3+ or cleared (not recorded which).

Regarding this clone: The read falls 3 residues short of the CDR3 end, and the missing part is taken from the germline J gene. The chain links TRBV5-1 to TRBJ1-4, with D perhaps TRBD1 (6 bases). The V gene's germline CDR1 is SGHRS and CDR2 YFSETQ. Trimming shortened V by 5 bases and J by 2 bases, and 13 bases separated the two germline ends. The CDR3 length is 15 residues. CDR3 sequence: CASRQGSRTNEKLFF. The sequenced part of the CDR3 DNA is TGCGCCAGCAGACAGGGAAGTCGGACTAATGAAAAA. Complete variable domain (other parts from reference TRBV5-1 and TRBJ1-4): KAGVTQTPRYLIKTRGQQVTLSCSPISGHRSVSWYQQTPGQGLQFLFEYFSETQRNKGNFPGRFSGRQFSNSRSEMNVSTLELGDSALYLCASRQGSRTNEKLFFGSGTQLSVL.

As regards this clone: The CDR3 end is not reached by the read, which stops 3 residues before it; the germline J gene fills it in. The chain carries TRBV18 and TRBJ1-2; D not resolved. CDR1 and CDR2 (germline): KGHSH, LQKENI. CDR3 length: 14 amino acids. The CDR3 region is CASSPSRSTDTYTF. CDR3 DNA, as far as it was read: TGTGCCAGCTCACCAAGCAGGAGCACAGATACC.

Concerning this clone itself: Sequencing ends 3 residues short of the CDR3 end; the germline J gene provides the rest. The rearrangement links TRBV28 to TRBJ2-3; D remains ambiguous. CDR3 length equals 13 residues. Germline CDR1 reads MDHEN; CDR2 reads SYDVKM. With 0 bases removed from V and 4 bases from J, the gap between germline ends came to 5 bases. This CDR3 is CASSLWRPDTQYF. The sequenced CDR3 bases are TGTGCCAGCAGTTTATGGCGTCCAGATACG.

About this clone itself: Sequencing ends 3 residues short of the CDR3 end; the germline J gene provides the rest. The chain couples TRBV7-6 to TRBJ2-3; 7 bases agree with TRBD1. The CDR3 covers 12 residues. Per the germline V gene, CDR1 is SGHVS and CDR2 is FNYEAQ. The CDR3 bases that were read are TGTGCCAGCAGCCCACGACAGGGTGCG. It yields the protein CASSPRQGA. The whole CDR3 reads CASSPRQGAQYF.

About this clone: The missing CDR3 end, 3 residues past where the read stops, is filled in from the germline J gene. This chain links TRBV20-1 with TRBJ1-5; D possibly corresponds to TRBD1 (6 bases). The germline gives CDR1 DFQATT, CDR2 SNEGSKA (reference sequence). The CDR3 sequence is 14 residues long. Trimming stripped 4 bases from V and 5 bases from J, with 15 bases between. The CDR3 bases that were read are TGCAGTGCTAATGCCGGGACATCCCATCAGCCC. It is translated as CSANAGTSHQP. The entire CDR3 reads CSANAGTSHQPQHF.

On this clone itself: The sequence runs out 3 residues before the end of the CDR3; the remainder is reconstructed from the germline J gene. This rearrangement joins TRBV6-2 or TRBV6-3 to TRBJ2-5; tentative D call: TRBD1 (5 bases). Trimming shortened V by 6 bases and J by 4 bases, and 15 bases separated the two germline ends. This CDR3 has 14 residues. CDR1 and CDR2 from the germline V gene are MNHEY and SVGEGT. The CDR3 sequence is CASRPTGARETQYF. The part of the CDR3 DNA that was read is TGTGCCAGCAGGCCCACAGGTGCGAGAGAGACC.

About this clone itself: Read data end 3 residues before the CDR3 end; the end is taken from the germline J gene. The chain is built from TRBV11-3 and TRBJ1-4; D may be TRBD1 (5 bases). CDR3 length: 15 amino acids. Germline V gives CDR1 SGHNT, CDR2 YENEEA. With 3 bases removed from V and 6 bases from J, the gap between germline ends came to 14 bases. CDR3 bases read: TGTGCCAGCAGCTTGAGGGCGAGGGGTTATGAAAAA. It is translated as CASSLRARGYEK. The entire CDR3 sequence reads CASSLRARGYEKLFF.

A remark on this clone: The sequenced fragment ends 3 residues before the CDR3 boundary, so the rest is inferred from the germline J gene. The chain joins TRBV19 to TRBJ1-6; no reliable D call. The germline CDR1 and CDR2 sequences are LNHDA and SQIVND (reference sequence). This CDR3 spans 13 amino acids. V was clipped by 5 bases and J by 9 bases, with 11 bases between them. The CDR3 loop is CASSVGVFSPLHF. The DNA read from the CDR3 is TGTGCCAGTAGTGTCGGGGTGTTTTCACCC.

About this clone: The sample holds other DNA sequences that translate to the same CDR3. The part of the CDR3 DNA that was read is TGTGCCAGCTCACGAAGCGAGACC. Protein product: CASSRSET. The full CDR3 sequence reads CASSRSETAFF. V usage is TRBV18 and J usage is TRBJ1-1; D ambiguous. The read terminates 3 residues before the CDR3 end, so the remaining end is supplied by the germline J gene. CDR3 length equals 11 residues. Germline V gene lookup returns CDR1 KGHSH and CDR2 LQKENI.

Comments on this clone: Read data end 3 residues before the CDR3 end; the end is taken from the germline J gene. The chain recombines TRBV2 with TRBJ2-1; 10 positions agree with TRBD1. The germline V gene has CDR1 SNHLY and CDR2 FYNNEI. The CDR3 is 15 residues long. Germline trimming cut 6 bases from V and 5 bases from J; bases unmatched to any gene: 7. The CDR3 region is CASRTGTGAHNEQFF. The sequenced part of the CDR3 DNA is TGTGCCAGCAGAACCGGGACAGGGGCACACAATGAG.

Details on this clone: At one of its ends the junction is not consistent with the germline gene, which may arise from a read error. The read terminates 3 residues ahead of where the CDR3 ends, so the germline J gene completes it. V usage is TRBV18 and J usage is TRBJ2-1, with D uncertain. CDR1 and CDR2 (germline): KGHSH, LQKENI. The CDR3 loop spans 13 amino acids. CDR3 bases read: TGTGCCAGCTCTCCACAGACTGAGAATGAG. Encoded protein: CASSPQTENE. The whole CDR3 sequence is CASSPQTENEQFF.